The following is a T cell receptor beta chain sequence with its context. Its antigen remains unknown. The assay ran at deep level. Libraries were prepared by immunoSEQ multiplex PCR; TCRdb keeps only in-frame clonotypes and omits some of them. The sample has 2 million to 2.5 million clones, approximately 95% seen once. The data originate from a study of shared clonotypes between healthy human individuals. Whole-study findings and limits: The low donor count limited represented genetic and exposure-history diversity. As a rule, naive subsets had a larger estimated richness than memory subsets.

V shed 4 bases and J 0 bases; nucleotides not matched to a gene: 9. Germline V CDR1 and CDR2: LGHNA, YNFKEQ. The CDR3 has 17 residues. This TCR derives from a man between 18 and 29 years old in good health. Some clones in this sample may be carry-over from other donors' samples. Sequencing input: naive CD4+ T cells from PBMCs. The subset is: CD45RA+ positively selected. The chain recombines TRBV4-2 with TRBJ2-3, with 8 bases lining up with TRBD2. The chain's CDR3 is CASSLVAGLPSTDTQYF. In nucleotides, the CDR3 is TGTGCCAGCAGCCTTGTAGCGGGATTGCCTAGCACAGATACGCAGTATTTT.